The 12 T cell receptor beta chains below all came from one sample that was sequenced in a study of T cell responses to AZD1222 COVID-19 vaccine. Produced via immunoSEQ multiplex PCR; TCRdb's table is partial and in-frame only. The sample lists around 150,000 clones; 80% to 95% were seen once. The sample consisted of peripheral blood, taken 28 days after the second AZD1222 dose. The receptors come from an adult who received the AZD1222 COVID-19 vaccine.

J is TRBJ2-7 and V is TRBV12-5; D is possibly TRBD1 (7 bases). The CDR3 loop spans 15 amino acids. Germline assignment: CDR1 LGHNT and CDR2 FRNRAP. Trimming took off 4 bases at V and 3 bases at J, with 16 bases between the two ends. The DNA for the CDR3 is TGTGCTAGTGGTTGGGGGGACAGCTTTGTCTACGAGCAGTACTTC. It encodes CASGWGDSFVYEQYF.

The J gene is TRBJ2-1, the V gene TRBV13; D may be TRBD2 (5 bases). Germline assignment: CDR1 PRHDT and CDR2 FYEKMQ (reference sequence). CDR3 length: 14 residues. V lost 6 bases to trimming and J lost 0 bases, with 9 bases between them. The CDR3 bases are TGTGCCAGCAGGGTCGGGGTCTCCTACAATGAGCAGTTCTTC. This sequence encodes CASRVGVSYNEQFF.

V is TRBV29-1 and J is TRBJ1-1; 8 bases are shared with TRBD1. Per germline, CDR1 SQVTM and CDR2 ANQGSEA. The CDR3 loop spans 13 amino acids. Trimming cost V 7 bases and J 5 bases; bases outside gene matches: 9. The CDR3 region has the DNA TGCAGCGCAACCGGACAGGGCGGGACTGAAGCTTTCTTT. As protein: CSATGQGGTEAFF.

The chain links TRBV5-1 to TRBJ1-2, with 7 positions matching TRBD1. V shed 2 bases, J shed 6 bases, and the junction held 10 bases outside the gene matches. The germline CDR1 and CDR2 sequences are SGHRS and YFSETQ. This CDR3 has 15 residues. This CDR3 is CASSFTGVVGDGYTF. In DNA, the CDR3 is TGCGCCAGCAGCTTTACAGGGGTTGTAGGGGATGGCTACACCTTC.

The V call is TRBV4-1, the J call TRBJ1-2; no clear D. Germline CDR1 MGHRA, CDR2 YSYEKL. CDR3 length: 15 amino acids. The V end was cut by 1 base, the J end by 0 bases, with 9 bases between. The DNA of the CDR3 is TGCGCCAGCAGCCAAGTCTGGATCCCTAACTATGGCTACACCTTC. Translated, it gives CASSQVWIPNYGYTF.

This clone was seen only a few times. The chain has TRBV7-8 and TRBJ1-5; TRBD1 is a possible D gene (5 bases). In germline, CDR1 is SGHVS, CDR2 FQNEAQ. The CDR3 runs to 16 residues. V was shortened by 2 bases and J by 0 bases, with 11 bases between the two germline ends. CDR3 amino acids: CASSLSTGHSNQPQHF. The CDR3 DNA reads TGTGCCAGCAGCTTATCTACAGGCCATAGCAATCAGCCCCAGCATTTT.

The V gene is TRBV12-5, the J gene TRBJ2-7; perhaps TRBD2 as D (7 bases). Deletions cut 0 bases from V and 0 bases from J, with 12 bases between. There are 16 residues in the CDR3. Per the germline V gene, CDR1 is LGHNT and CDR2 is FRNRAP. CDR3 nucleotides: TGTGCTAGTGGTTTGGTTTTGCGGGGGCGCTCCTACGAGCAGTACTTC. Its translation: CASGLVLRGRSYEQYF.

This clone was counted only a few times. The chain recombines TRBV28 with TRBJ2-3; D unresolved. The CDR3 loop spans 15 amino acids. CDR1 and CDR2 (germline): MDHEN, SYDVKM. Trimming cost V 3 bases and J 0 bases, with 10 bases left between them. The CDR3 region has the DNA TGTGCCAGCAGTTTTGCAGGCCCGAGCACAGATACGCAGTATTTT. Amino acid sequence: CASSFAGPSTDTQYF.

The gene calls are TRBV30 and TRBJ1-3; D may be TRBD1 (5 bases). Looked up from germline, CDR1 is GTSNPN and CDR2 is SVGIG (reference sequence). V was cut by 4 bases and J by 8 bases, with 30 bases left in between. This CDR3 contains 18 residues. The CDR3 here is CAWKKGRGGDLSGDTIYF. CDR3 in DNA: TGTGCCTGGAAGAAGGGTAGAGGAGGGGATCTGTCTGGGGACACCATATATTTT.

The chain couples TRBV19 to TRBJ2-2; no reliable D call. V was clipped by 0 bases and J by 9 bases, with 11 bases between them. The CDR3 consists of 14 residues. Germline loops: CDR1 LNHDA, CDR2 SQIVND (reference sequence). The CDR3, as DNA: TGTGCCAGTAGTATAGATCCCTTTCGCCGGGAGCTGTTTTTT. This sequence encodes CASSIDPFRRELFF.

The rearrangement links TRBV20-1 to TRBJ1-2; D unresolved. Trimming pared 3 bases from V and 0 bases from J, leaving 11 bases between. The CDR3 covers 14 residues. The germline gives CDR1 DFQATT, CDR2 SNEGSKA (reference sequence). CDR3 region: CSASFPPPNYGYTF. As DNA, the CDR3 is TGCAGTGCTAGTTTCCCTCCTCCTAACTATGGCTACACCTTC.

The chain links TRBV5-1 to TRBJ1-3, with D possibly matching TRBD1 (6 bases). This CDR3 is 14 amino acids long. CDR1 and CDR2 from the germline V gene are SGHRS and YFSETQ. The germline V and J ends were trimmed by 0 bases and 2 bases, with 6 bases remaining between them. CDR3 sequence: CASSLDRAGNTIYF. As DNA, the CDR3 is TGCGCCAGCAGCTTGGACAGGGCTGGAAACACCATATATTTT.